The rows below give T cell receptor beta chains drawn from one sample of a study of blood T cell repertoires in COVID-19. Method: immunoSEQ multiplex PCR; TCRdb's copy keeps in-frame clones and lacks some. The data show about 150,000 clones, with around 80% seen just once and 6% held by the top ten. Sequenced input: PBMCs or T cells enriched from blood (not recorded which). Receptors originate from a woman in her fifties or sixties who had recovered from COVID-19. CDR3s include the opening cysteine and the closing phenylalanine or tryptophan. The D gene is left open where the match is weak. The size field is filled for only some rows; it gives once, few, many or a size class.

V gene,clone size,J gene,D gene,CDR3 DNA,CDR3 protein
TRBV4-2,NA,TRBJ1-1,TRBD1,TGTGCCAGCAGCCAAGACTTGGGACAGGGGCTTGAAGCTTTCTTT,CASSQDLGQGLEAFF
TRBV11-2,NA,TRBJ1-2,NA,TGTGCCAGCAGCTTAGCGCAGAACCCCTATGGCTACACCTTC,CASSLAQNPYGYTF
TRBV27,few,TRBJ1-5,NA,TGTGCCAGCAGTCCGCGGACAGTAGATCAGCCCCAGCATTTT,CASSPRTVDQPQHF
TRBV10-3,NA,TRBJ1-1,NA,TGTGCCTCATGCCCGTTCCTGGGCAGGGGGAACACTGAAGCTTTCTTT,CASCPFLGRGNTEAFF
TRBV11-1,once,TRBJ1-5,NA,TGTGCCAGCAGCTACGGGAACAATCAGCCCCAGCATTTT,CASSYGNNQPQHF
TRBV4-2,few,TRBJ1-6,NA,TGTGCCAGCAGAACCGACAGGAGCTCCTATAATTCACCCCTCCACTTT,CASRTDRSSYNSPLHF
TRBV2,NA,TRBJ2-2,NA,TGTGCCAGCAGTGAGACAGGCACCGGGGAGCTGTTTTTT,CASSETGTGELFF
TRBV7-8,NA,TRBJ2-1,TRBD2,TGTGCCAGCAGCACCGGACTAGCGGGAGGTCCTGAGCAGTTCTTC,CASSTGLAGGPEQFF
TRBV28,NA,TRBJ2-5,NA,TGTGCCAGCAGTTCCCGCAGGGTCCTAGGTGCGACCCAGTACTTC,CASSSRRVLGATQYF
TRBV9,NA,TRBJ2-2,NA,TGTGCCAGCAGCGTATATGAGACCGGGGAGCTGTTTTTT,CASSVYETGELFF
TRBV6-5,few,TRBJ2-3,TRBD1,TGTGCCAGCAGGGGACAGGGTTTCACAGATACGCAGTATTTT,CASRGQGFTDTQYF
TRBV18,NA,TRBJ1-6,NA,TGTGCCAGCTCACCGAGCGTGGGACTGGATAATTCACCCCTCCACTTT,CASSPSVGLDNSPLHF
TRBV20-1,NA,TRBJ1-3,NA,TGCAGTGCTAGTGTCCAGGGCTCTGGAAACACCATATATTTT,CSASVQGSGNTIYF
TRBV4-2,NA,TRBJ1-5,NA,TGTGCCAGCAGCCTAAACGGGGGGGACACCATAAAACGCCAGCATTTT,CASSLNGGDTIKRQHF
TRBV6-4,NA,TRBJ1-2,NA,TGTCCCGGGGGGACCTATGGCTACACCTTC,CPGGTYGYTF
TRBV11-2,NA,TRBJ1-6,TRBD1,TGTGCCAGCAGCTTATGGGACAGCTCACCCCTCCACTTT,CASSLWDSSPLHF
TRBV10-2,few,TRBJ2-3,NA,TGCGCCAGCAGTGGACTCACCCGGGAAGATACGCAGTATTTT,CASSGLTREDTQYF
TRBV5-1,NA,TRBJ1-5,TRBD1,TGCGCCAGCAGCCAGGGACAGGGTGGACAGCCCCAGCATTTT,CASSQGQGGQPQHF
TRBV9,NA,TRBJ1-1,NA,TGTGCCAGCAGCGTAAACACGGGGTCTGAAGCTTTCTTT,CASSVNTGSEAFF
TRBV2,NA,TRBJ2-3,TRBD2,TGTGCCAGCAGTGAACAGCGGGGGGGAACTAATACGCAGTATTTT,CASSEQRGGTNTQYF
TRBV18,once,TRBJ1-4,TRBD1,TGTGCCAGCTCACCGGCAGGGGGAGATGAAAAACTGTTTTTT,CASSPAGGDEKLFF
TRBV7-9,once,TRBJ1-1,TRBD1,TGTGCCAGCAGCGCCACAGGGGGCGCGCGGAACACTGAAGCTTTCTTT,CASSATGGARNTEAFF
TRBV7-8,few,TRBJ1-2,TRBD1,TGTGCCAGCAGCTTAGATGAACAGGGGGGACTTGTACCCTTC,CASSLDEQGGLVPF
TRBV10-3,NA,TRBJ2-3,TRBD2,TGTGCCACCAACAGCGGGACTAGCGGGGGGGGAAGCACAGATACGCAGTATTTT,CATNSGTSGGGSTDTQYF
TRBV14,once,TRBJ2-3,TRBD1,TGTGCCAGCAGCCCCACCACAGGGGAATTTAATTTGGCAGATACGCAGTATTTT,CASSPTTGEFNLADTQYF
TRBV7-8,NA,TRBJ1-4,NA,TGTGCCAGCAGCTTAGAGCAGGGCCTTAATGAAAAACTGTTTTTT,CASSLEQGLNEKLFF
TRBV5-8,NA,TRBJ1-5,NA,TGTGCCAGCAGCCTAGGTAACAGCGGGGGCAATCAGCCCCAGCATTTT,CASSLGNSGGNQPQHF
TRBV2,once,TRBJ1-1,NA,TGTGCCAGCAGGGGGCCCTTTAACACTGAAGCTTTCTTT,CASRGPFNTEAFF
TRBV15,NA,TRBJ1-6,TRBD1,TGTGCCACCAGCAGACAACAGGGGGGTAATTCACCCCTCCACTTT,CATSRQQGGNSPLHF
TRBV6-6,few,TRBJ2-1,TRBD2,TGTGCCAGCAGTTTGACTAGCGGGGGGCGTGAGCAGTTCTTC,CASSLTSGGREQFF
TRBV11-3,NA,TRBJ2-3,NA,TGTGCCAGCAGTCTTGCGGCCGGAGCGTTGGGTTCAGATACGCAGTATTTT,CASSLAAGALGSDTQYF
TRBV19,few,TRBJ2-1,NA,TGTGCCAGTAGTATTCAGGCAGGGATCTACAATGAGCAGTTCTTC,CASSIQAGIYNEQFF
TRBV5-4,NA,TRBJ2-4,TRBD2,TGTGCCAGCAGCACCCCAGCGGGGGGGCAGAACATTCAGTACTTC,CASSTPAGGQNIQYF
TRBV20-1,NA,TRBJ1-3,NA,TGCAGTGCTCACAGGGGAAACACCATATATTTT,CSAHRGNTIYF
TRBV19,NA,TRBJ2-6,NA,TGTGCCAGTAGTATAGGGGCAGCTGGGGCCAACGTCCTGACTTTC,CASSIGAAGANVLTF
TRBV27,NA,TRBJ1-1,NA,TGTGCCAGCACCCAACATACCGGGACTGATTTCTTCTTT,CASTQHTGTDFFF
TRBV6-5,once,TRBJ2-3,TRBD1,TGTGCCAGCAGTAAGCAGACAGGGGGCACAGATACGCAGTATTTT,CASSKQTGGTDTQYF
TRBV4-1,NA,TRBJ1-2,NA,TGCGCCAGCAGCCCCCGTGGGACGCAGGGACTCGGCTATGGCTACACCTTC,CASSPRGTQGLGYGYTF
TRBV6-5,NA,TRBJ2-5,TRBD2,TGTGCCAGCAGACACCCGAGCGGGGCGCAAGAGACCCAGTACTTC,CASRHPSGAQETQYF
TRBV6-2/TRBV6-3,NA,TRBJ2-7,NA,TGTGCCAGCAGTTACGAGCAGGGGACCCCATCCTACGAGCAGTACTTC,CASSYEQGTPSYEQYF
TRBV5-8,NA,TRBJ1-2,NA,TGTGCCAGCAGCTTGGAACACAGCCTGAATGGCTACACCTTC,CASSLEHSLNGYTF
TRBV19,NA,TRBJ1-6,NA,TGTGCCAGTAGTACGACAGGAATCTCCTATAATTCACCCCTCCACTTT,CASSTTGISYNSPLHF
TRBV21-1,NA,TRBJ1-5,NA,TGTGCCAGCAGCAAAATGGGGACAGGGACCTTCGATAGCAATCAGCCCCAGCATTTT,CASSKMGTGTFDSNQPQHF
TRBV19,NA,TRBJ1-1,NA,TGTGCCAGTAGTAGCATTCGGCTAGCCGGGGCTGAAGCTTTCTTT,CASSSIRLAGAEAFF
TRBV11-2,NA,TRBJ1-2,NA,TGTGCCAGCAGCGAAACAGGCGTTCCCGATTATGGCTACACCTTC,CASSETGVPDYGYTF
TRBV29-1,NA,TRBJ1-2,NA,TGCAGCGTTGGGGGAGCGAATGGCTACACCTTC,CSVGGANGYTF
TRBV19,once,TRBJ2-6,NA,TGTGCCAGTAGGTGGACTTGGATCGGGGCCAACGTCCTGACTTTC,CASRWTWIGANVLTF
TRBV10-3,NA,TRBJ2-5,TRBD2,TGTGCCATCAGCAACCCTACTAGCGGTCAAGAGACCCAGTACTTC,CAISNPTSGQETQYF
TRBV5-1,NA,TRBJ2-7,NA,TGCGCCAGCAGCTTGGTAGGGGGAAACTCCTACGAGCAGTACTTC,CASSLVGGNSYEQYF
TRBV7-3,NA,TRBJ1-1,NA,TGTGCCAGCAGCTTAACACCGGACGGGGGGACTGAAGCTTTCTTT,CASSLTPDGGTEAFF